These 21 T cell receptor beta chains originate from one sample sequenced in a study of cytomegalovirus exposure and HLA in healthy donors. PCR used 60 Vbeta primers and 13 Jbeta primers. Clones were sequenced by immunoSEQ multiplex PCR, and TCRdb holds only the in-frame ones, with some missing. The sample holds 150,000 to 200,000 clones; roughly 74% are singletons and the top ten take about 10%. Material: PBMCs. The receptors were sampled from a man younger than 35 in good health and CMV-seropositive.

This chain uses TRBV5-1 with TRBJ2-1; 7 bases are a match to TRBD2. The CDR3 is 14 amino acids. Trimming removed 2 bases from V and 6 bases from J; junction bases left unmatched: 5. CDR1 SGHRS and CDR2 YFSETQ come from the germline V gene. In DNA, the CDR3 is TGCGCCAGCAGCTTCAGGGAGGGAGGCAATGAGCAGTTCTTC. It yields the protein CASSFREGGNEQFF.

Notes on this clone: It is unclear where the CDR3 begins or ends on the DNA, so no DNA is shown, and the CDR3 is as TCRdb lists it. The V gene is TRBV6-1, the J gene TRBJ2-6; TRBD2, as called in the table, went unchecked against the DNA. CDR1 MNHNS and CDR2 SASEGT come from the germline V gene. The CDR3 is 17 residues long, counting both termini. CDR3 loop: CASSEYDWGRGANVLPF.

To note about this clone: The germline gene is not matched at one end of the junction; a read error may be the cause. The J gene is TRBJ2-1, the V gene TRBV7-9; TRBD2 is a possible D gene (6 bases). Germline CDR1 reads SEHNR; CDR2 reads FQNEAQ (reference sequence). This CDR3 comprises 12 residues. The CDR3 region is CSSSLGGNEQFF. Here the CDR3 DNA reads TGTTCCAGCAGCTTGGGGGGCAATGAGCAGTTCTTC.

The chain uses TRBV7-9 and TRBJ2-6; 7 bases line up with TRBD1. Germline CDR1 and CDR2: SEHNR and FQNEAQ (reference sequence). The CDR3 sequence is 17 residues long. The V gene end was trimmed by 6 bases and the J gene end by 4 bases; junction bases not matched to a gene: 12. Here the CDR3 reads CASRRTEGAQGANVLTF. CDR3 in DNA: TGTGCCAGCAGGCGGACAGAGGGGGCGCAGGGGGCCAACGTCCTGACTTTC.

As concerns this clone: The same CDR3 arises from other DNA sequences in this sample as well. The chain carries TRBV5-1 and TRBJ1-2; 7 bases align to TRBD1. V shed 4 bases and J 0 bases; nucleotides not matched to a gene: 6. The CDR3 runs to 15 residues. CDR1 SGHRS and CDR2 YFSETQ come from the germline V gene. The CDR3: CASSQSTGANYGYTF. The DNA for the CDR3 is TGCGCCAGCAGCCAATCCACAGGGGCTAACTATGGCTACACCTTC.

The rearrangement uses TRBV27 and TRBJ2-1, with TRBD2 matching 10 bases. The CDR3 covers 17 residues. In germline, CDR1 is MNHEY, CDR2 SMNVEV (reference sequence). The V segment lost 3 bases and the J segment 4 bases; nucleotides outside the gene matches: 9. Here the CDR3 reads CASSFFLAGASYNEQFF. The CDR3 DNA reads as TGTGCCAGCAGTTTTTTTCTAGCGGGAGCTTCGTACAATGAGCAGTTCTTC.

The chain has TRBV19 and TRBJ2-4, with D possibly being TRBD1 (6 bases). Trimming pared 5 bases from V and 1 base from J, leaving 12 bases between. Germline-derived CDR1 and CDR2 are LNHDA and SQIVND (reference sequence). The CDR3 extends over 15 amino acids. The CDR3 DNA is TGTGCCAGTAGTCCAACAGGGTCCGCCAAAAACATTCAGTACTTC. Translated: CASSPTGSAKNIQYF. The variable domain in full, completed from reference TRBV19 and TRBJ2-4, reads DGGITQSPKYLFRKEGQNVTLSCEQNLNHDAMYWYRQDPGQGLRLIYYSQIVNDFQKGDIAEGYSVSREKKESFPLTVTSAQKNPTAFYLCASSPTGSAKNIQYFGAGTRLSVL.

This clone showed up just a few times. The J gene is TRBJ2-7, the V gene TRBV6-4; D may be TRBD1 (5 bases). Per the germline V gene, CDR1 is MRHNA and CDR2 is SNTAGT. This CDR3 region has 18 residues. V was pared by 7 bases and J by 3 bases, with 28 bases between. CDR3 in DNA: TGTGCCAGCATCATGACGATAAGCAGGTGGACATCGTACTACGAGCAGTACTTC. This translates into CASIMTISRWTSYYEQYF.

CDR3 sequence (DNA): TGTGCCAGCAGTTACTCTGGACAGGCCGACGAGCAGTACTTC. It specifies CASSYSGQADEQYF. The rearrangement links TRBV6-5 to TRBJ2-7, with TRBD1 matching 7 bases. This CDR3 spans 14 amino acids. V shed 0 bases, J shed 5 bases, and the junction held 4 bases outside the gene matches. Germline V gene sequence: CDR1 MNHEY, CDR2 SVGAGI.

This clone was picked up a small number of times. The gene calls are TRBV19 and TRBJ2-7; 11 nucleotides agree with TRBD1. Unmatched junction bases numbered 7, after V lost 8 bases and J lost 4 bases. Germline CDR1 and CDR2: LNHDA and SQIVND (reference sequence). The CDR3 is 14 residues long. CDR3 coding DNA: TGTGCCAGTCAACTCGGACAGGGGGCTTACGAGCAGTACTTC. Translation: CASQLGQGAYEQYF.

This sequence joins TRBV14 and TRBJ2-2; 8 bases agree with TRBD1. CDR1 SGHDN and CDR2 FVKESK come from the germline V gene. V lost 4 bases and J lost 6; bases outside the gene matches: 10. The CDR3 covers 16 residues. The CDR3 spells CASSPIDQGASGELFF. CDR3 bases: TGTGCCAGCAGCCCCATAGATCAGGGGGCCTCCGGGGAGCTGTTTTTT.

Here the CDR3 DNA reads TGTGCCAGCAGCGTCGGACAGGGGAGCTACGAGCAGTACTTC. Protein: CASSVGQGSYEQYF. This chain uses TRBV7-3 with TRBJ2-7; 9 bases fit TRBD1. CDR3 length equals 14 residues. Germline CDR1 reads SGHTA; CDR2 reads FQGTGA. V shed 5 bases and J 3 bases; nucleotides not matched to a gene: 5. The complete variable domain, with remaining parts taken from reference TRBV7-3 and TRBJ2-7, reads GAGVSQTPSNKVTEKGKYVELRCDPISGHTALYWYRQSLGQGPEFLIYFQGTGAADDSGLPNDRFFAVRPEGSVSTLKIQRTERGDSAVYLCASSVGQGSYEQYFGPGTRLTVT.

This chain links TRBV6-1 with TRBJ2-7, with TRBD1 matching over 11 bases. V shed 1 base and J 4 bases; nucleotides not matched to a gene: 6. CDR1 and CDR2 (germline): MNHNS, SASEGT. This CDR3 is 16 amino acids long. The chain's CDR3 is CASSEGWGQGGYEQYF. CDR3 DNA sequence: TGTGCCAGCAGTGAAGGGTGGGGACAGGGGGGGTACGAGCAGTACTTC.

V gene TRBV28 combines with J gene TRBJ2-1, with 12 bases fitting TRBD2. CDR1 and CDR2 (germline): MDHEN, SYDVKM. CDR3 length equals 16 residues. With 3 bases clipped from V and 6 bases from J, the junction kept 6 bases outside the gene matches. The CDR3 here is CASSFPPSGRANEQFF. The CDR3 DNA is TGTGCCAGCAGTTTTCCCCCTAGCGGGAGGGCCAATGAGCAGTTCTTC.

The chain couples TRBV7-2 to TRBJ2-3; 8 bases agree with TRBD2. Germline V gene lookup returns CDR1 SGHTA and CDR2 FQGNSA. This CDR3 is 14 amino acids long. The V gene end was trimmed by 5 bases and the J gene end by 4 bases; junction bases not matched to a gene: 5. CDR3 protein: CASSVGGGPDTQYF. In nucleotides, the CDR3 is TGTGCCAGCAGCGTCGGGGGGGGCCCAGATACGCAGTATTTT.

The CDR3 sequence: CASSYSREDSTDTQYF. The CDR3 DNA is TGTGCCAGCAGTTACTCGCGGGAGGATAGCACAGATACGCAGTATTTT. The gene calls are TRBV6-6 and TRBJ2-3, with TRBD2 matching 8 bases. CDR1 is MNHNY, CDR2 SVGAGI, per germline (reference sequence). V dropped 0 bases and J dropped 0; count of bases not matched to a gene: 2. The CDR3 extends over 16 amino acids.

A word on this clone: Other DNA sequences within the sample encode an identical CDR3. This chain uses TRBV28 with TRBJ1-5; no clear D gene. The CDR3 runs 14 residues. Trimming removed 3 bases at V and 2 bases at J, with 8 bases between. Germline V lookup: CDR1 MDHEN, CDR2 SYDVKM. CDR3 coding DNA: TGTGCCAGCAGTTTTGGGCAGGGCAATCAGCCCCAGCATTTT. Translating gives CASSFGQGNQPQHF.

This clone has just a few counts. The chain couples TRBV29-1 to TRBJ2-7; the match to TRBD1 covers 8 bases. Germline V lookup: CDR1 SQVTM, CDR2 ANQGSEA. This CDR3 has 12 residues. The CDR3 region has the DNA TGCAGTGCCGGACAGGGTATTTACGAGCAGTACTTC. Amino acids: CSAGQGIYEQYF.

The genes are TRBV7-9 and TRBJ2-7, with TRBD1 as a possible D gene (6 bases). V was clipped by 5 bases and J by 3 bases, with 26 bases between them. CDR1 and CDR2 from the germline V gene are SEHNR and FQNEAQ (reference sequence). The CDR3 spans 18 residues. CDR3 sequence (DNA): TGTGCCAGCAGCCCACGGGTCAGGGGATCAGCGGAACGCTACGAGCAGTACTTC. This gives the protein CASSPRVRGSAERYEQYF.

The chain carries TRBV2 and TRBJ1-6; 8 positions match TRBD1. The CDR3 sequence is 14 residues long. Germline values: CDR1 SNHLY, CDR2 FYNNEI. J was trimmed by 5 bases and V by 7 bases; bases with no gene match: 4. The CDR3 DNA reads TGTGCCAGCACGCTGGACAGGGATAATTCACCCCTCCACTTT. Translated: CASTLDRDNSPLHF.

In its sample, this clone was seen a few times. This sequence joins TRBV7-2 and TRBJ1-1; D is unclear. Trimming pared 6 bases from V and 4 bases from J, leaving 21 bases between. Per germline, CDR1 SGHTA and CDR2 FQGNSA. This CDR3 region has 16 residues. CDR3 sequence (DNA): TGTGCCAGCAGATACTCCATCTTAGAGGGAGCCACTGAAGCTTTCTTT. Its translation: CASRYSILEGATEAFF.